Listed below are T cell receptor beta chains from one sample, sequenced in a study of blood T cells in healthy people across ages. Each CDR3 protein gets one entry after TCRdb re-called the 5' RACE reads with MiXCR. The data show roughly 680,000 distinct CDR3 sequences, around 21% seen once. Sequencing was carried out using blood. These receptors were taken from a man in his sixties or seventies in good health. Each CDR3 is given with its conserved first and last residue. D genes are given only for firm matches. Where a row states a size, it is once, few, many or the class of an expanded clone; other rows omit it.

j_gene: TRBJ2-1; v_gene: TRBV20-1; abundance: NA; d_gene: NA; CDR3aa: CSALPTASSYNEQFF; CDR3nt: TGCAGTGCCCTCCCAACGGCGAGCTCCTACAATGAGCAGTTCTTC
j_gene: TRBJ2-1; v_gene: TRBV3-1; abundance: many; d_gene: TRBD2; CDR3aa: CASSQGGGNEQFF; CDR3nt: TGCGCCAGCAGCCAAGGCGGGGGGAATGAGCAGTTCTTC
j_gene: TRBJ2-5; v_gene: TRBV29-1; abundance: NA; d_gene: TRBD2; CDR3aa: CSVEVGTSKETQYF; CDR3nt: TGCAGCGTTGAAGTCGGGACTAGCAAGGAGACCCAGTACTTC
j_gene: TRBJ2-1; v_gene: TRBV20-1; abundance: few; d_gene: NA; CDR3aa: CSAEPAEVEQFF; CDR3nt: TGCAGTGCGGAGCCGGCAGAGGTGGAGCAGTTCTTC
j_gene: TRBJ2-1; v_gene: TRBV20-1; abundance: NA; d_gene: TRBD1; CDR3aa: CSADGQGTSGEQFF; CDR3nt: TGCAGTGCTGATGGACAGGGGACCTCCGGTGAGCAGTTCTTC
j_gene: TRBJ1-1; v_gene: TRBV6-5; abundance: NA; d_gene: TRBD1; CDR3aa: CASSLGQGAKAFF; CDR3nt: TGTGCCAGCAGTTTAGGACAGGGGGCTAAGGCTTTCTTT
j_gene: TRBJ2-5; v_gene: TRBV20-1; abundance: few; d_gene: NA; CDR3aa: CSYRVQETQYF; CDR3nt: TGCAGTTACAGGGTACAAGAGACCCAGTACTTC
j_gene: TRBJ1-2; v_gene: TRBV20-1; abundance: NA; d_gene: NA; CDR3aa: CSAMGQPLGGYTF; CDR3nt: TGCAGCGCTATGGGGCAGCCCTTGGGTGGCTACACCTTC
j_gene: TRBJ2-1; v_gene: TRBV9; abundance: NA; d_gene: NA; CDR3aa: CASSVEGASGNEQFF; CDR3nt: TGTGCCAGCAGCGTAGAGGGGGCTAGCGGCAATGAGCAGTTCTTC
j_gene: TRBJ1-6; v_gene: TRBV3-1; abundance: few; d_gene: NA; CDR3aa: CASSPFNSPLHF; CDR3nt: TGTGCCAGCAGCCCCTTCAATTCACCCCTCCACTTT
j_gene: TRBJ2-1; v_gene: TRBV5-1; abundance: NA; d_gene: NA; CDR3aa: CASSLVRGDDEQFF; CDR3nt: TGCGCCAGCAGCTTGGTCAGGGGCGACGATGAGCAGTTCTTC
j_gene: TRBJ2-7; v_gene: TRBV12-3/TRBV12-4; abundance: NA; d_gene: NA; CDR3aa: CASSYGPKGTPLTVPYEQYF; CDR3nt: TGTGCCAGCAGTTACGGCCCCAAAGGGACACCCCTGACTGTTCCCTACGAGCAGTACTTC
j_gene: TRBJ2-3; v_gene: TRBV5-5; abundance: NA; d_gene: NA; CDR3aa: CASSLGHSQTTDTQYF; CDR3nt: TGTGCCAGCAGCTTGGGGCACAGCCAGACCACAGATACGCAGTATTTT
j_gene: TRBJ2-5; v_gene: TRBV5-1; abundance: NA; d_gene: NA; CDR3aa: CASSSRDQAQETQYF; CDR3nt: TGCGCCAGCAGCAGTAGGGATCAGGCCCAAGAGACCCAGTACTTC
j_gene: TRBJ2-2; v_gene: TRBV20-1; abundance: few; d_gene: NA; CDR3aa: CSAKGAREDTGELFF; CDR3nt: TGCAGTGCTAAGGGGGCTCGGGAGGATACCGGGGAGCTGTTTTTT
j_gene: TRBJ1-3; v_gene: TRBV9; abundance: many; d_gene: NA; CDR3aa: CASSVVGGRNTIYF; CDR3nt: TGTGCCAGCAGCGTAGTGGGAGGGCGAAACACCATATATTTT
j_gene: TRBJ2-5; v_gene: TRBV3-1; abundance: many; d_gene: NA; CDR3aa: CASSQFGGSETQYF; CDR3nt: TGTGCCAGCAGCCAATTTGGCGGGTCGGAGACCCAGTACTTC
j_gene: TRBJ1-6; v_gene: TRBV28; abundance: many; d_gene: NA; CDR3aa: CASSLHDLTGPLHF; CDR3nt: TGTGCCAGCAGTTTACATGACCTAACAGGGCCCCTCCACTTT
j_gene: TRBJ1-3; v_gene: TRBV3-1; abundance: NA; d_gene: TRBD1; CDR3aa: CASSRTGQPSSGNTIYF; CDR3nt: TGTGCCAGCAGCCGAACGGGACAGCCATCCTCTGGAAACACCATATATTTT
j_gene: TRBJ2-3; v_gene: TRBV20-1; abundance: NA; d_gene: TRBD2; CDR3aa: CSARTLAGASTDTQYF; CDR3nt: TGCAGTGCTAGAACTTTAGCGGGAGCTAGCACAGATACGCAGTATTTT
j_gene: TRBJ2-3; v_gene: TRBV2; abundance: NA; d_gene: NA; CDR3aa: CASSDSSEGDTQYF; CDR3nt: TGTGCCAGCAGTGACTCCAGCGAGGGGGATACGCAGTATTTT
j_gene: TRBJ2-7; v_gene: TRBV5-1; abundance: few; d_gene: NA; CDR3aa: CASSLYSGTASSYEQYF; CDR3nt: TGCGCCAGCAGCTTGTACTCCGGGACGGCAAGCTCCTACGAGCAGTACTTC
j_gene: TRBJ1-6; v_gene: TRBV20-1; abundance: few; d_gene: NA; CDR3aa: CSARDRAEWDSPLHF; CDR3nt: TGCAGTGCTAGAGATCGGGCGGAATGGGATTCACCCCTCCACTTT
j_gene: TRBJ2-3; v_gene: TRBV10-3; abundance: NA; d_gene: NA; CDR3aa: CAISALTTDTQYF; CDR3nt: TGTGCCATCAGTGCCCTAACCACAGATACGCAGTATTTT
j_gene: TRBJ2-3; v_gene: TRBV7-3; abundance: many; d_gene: NA; CDR3aa: CASSLGLTDTQYF; CDR3nt: TGTGCCAGCAGCTTAGGCCTCACAGATACGCAGTATTTT
j_gene: TRBJ2-1; v_gene: TRBV15; abundance: NA; d_gene: NA; CDR3aa: CATSRGAFSYNEQFF; CDR3nt: TGTGCCACCAGCAGAGGGGCTTTCTCCTACAATGAGCAGTTCTTC
j_gene: TRBJ2-1; v_gene: TRBV7-3; abundance: few; d_gene: TRBD2; CDR3aa: CASSPISGNEQFF; CDR3nt: TGTGCCAGCAGCCCAATTAGCGGGAATGAGCAGTTCTTC